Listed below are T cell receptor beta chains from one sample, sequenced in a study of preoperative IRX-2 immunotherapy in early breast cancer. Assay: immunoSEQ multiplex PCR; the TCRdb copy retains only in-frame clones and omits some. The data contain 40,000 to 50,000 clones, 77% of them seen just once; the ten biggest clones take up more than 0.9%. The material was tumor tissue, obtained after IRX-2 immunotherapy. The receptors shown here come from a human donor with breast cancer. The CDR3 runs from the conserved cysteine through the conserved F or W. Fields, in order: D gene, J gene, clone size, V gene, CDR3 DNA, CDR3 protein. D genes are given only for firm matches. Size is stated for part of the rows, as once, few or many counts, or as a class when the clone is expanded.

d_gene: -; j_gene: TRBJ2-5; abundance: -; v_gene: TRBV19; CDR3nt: TGTGCCAGTAGTATAGGGGGGAGTACACAAGAGACCCAGTACTTC; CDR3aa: CASSIGGSTQETQYF
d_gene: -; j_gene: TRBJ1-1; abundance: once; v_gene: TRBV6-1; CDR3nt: TGTGCCAGCAGTGAAGCATGGGTGAACACTGAAGCTTTCTTT; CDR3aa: CASSEAWVNTEAFF
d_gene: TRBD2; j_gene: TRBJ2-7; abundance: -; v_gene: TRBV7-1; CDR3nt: TGTGCCAGCAGCTCAACTAGCGGCAGCTACGAGCAGTACTTC; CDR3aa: CASSSTSGSYEQYF
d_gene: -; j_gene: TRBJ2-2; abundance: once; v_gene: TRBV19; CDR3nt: TGTGCCAGTATTTCAGGGAACACCGGGGAGCTGTTTTTT; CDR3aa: CASISGNTGELFF
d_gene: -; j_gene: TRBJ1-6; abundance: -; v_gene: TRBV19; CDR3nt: TGTGCCAGTAGGGGGCACAATAATTCACCCCTCCACTTT; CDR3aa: CASRGHNNSPLHF
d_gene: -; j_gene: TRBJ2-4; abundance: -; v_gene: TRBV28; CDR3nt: TGTGCCAGCAGTTTAGGGGGCCCCAAAAACATTCAGTACTTC; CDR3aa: CASSLGGPKNIQYF
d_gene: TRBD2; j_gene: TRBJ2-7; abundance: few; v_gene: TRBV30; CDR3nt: TGTGCCTGGACCCCACGCGGGAGGGCCTACGAGCAGTACTTC; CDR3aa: CAWTPRGRAYEQYF
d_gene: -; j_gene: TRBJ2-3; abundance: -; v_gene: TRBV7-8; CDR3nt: TGTGCCAGCAGCGGACAAGGGACAGATACGCAGTATTTT; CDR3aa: CASSGQGTDTQYF
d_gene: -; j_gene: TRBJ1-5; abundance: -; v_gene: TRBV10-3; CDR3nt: TGTGCCATCAGTGAGGGTCGGGGCGGAGGCAATCAGCCCCAGCATTTT; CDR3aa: CAISEGRGGGNQPQHF
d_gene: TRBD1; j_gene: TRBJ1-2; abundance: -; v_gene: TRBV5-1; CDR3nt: TGCGCCAGCAGCGAACAGGGGCCCACCTATGGCTACACCTTC; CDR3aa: CASSEQGPTYGYTF
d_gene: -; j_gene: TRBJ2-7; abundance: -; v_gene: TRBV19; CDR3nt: TGTGCCAGTAGTATAGCGATGGCTTCCTACGAGCAGTACTTC; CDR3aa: CASSIAMASYEQYF
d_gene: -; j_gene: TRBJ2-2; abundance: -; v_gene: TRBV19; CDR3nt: TGTGCCAGTAGTATGGGGTTGAACACCGGGGAGCTGTTTTTT; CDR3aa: CASSMGLNTGELFF
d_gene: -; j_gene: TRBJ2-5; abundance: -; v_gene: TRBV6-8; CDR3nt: TGTGCCAGCAGTAGAGAGGCAGAAGAGACCCAGTACTTC; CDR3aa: CASSREAEETQYF
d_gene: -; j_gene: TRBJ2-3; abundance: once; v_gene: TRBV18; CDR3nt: TGTGCCAGCTCACCACTAGGCTCCACAGATACGCAGTATTTT; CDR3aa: CASSPLGSTDTQYF
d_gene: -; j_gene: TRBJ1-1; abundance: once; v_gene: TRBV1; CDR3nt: TGCGCCAGCAGCCAGACCGCAGGGGCCTCAGTGAACACTGAAGCTTTCTTT; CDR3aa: CASSQTAGASVNTEAFF
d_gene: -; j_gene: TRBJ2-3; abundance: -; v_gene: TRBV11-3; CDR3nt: TGTGCCAGCAGCCAGAACCCCGCTAGCACAGATACGCAGTATTTT; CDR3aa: CASSQNPASTDTQYF
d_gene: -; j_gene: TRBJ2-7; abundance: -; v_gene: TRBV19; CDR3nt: TGTGCCAGTAGAGACTTCTACGAGCAGTACTTC; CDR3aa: CASRDFYEQYF
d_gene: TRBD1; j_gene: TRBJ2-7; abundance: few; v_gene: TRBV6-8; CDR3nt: TGTGCCAGCAGTTCGACAGGGGGCGGTGAGCAGTACTTC; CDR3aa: CASSSTGGGEQYF